This T cell receptor (beta chain) originates from a study of T-cell memory formation after mild COVID-19. 5'RACE with constant-segment primers yielded barcoded, UMI-tagged TCR alpha and TCR beta cDNA libraries. TCRdb independently ran MiXCR on the 5' RACE reads; one entry per CDR3 protein. The sample has some 490,000 distinct CDR3 sequences, 15% to 20% seen once; the top ten hold over 9%. Worth noting for this clonotype: Antigen specificity is unknown.

J was trimmed by 2 bases and V by 7 bases; bases with no gene match: 11. CDR1 and CDR2 from the germline V gene are KGHDR and SFDVKD. The CDR3 is 16 residues long. Points from the study as a whole: Cross-reactive memory apparently joined, as some responding clones appeared in pre-infection memory. Contracting CD4+ clones lay largely in CM and EM, with CD8+ ones residing in EMRA.

This TCR was recovered from an adult woman who had mild COVID-19 (a few samples of this study predate the infection). Cell type and time point are not known. The V and J genes are TRBV24-1 and TRBJ2-3; TRBD1 matches 7 bases. The material sequenced was PBMCs or a T cell subset sorted from them (not recorded which). The CDR3 region has the DNA TGTGCCACCAGCTCAGTCCTGGGACAGTCCACAGATACGCAGTATTTT. Translating it yields CATSSVLGQSTDTQYF.